A single TCR beta chain is shown here with its context. The antigen is undetermined. CD8 cells classed as naive were CD45RO-negative and positively selected for CCR7, excluding terminally differentiated effector memory CD45RA+ cells. This sample stems from a study of shared clonotypes between healthy human individuals. The CDR3 totals 14 residues. The V end was cut by 8 bases, the J end by 3 bases, with 13 bases between. Germline V gene data show CDR1 as LNHDA and CDR2 as SQIVND (reference sequence). Study conclusions and caveats: About 5% of naive CD4 clonotypes were shared across a few donors. It was anticipated that sequencing depth would influence how many clonotypes donors shared.

The method was immunoSEQ multiplex PCR; TCRdb's version includes in-frame clones alone and lacks a portion of them. Of some 2,100,000 clones listed, just over 90% are singletons. This TCR came from a man younger than 35 in good health. Some clones in this sample may be carry-over from other donors' samples. The chain recombines TRBV19 with TRBJ2-2; no reliable D call. What was sequenced was naive CD8+ T cells from PBMCs. The chain's CDR3 is CASARLTDTGELFF. The CDR3 coding sequence is TGTGCCAGTGCTAGGCTGACGGACACCGGGGAGCTGTTTTTT.